This T cell receptor (beta chain) was captured in a study of human T cells and chemical hapten exposure. TCRdb re-called the RACE reads through MiXCR, storing one row per CDR3 protein. The sample has tens of thousands of distinct CDR3 sequences, 7.5% to 9% seen once; the top ten hold roughly 1.6%. The CDR3 contains 16 residues. Per the germline V gene, CDR1 is SGHNT and CDR2 is YYREEE (reference sequence). Losses at the gene ends were 4 bases for V and 6 bases for J; bases not matched to a gene: 7. Described time point: patch test 1, 2 weeks after DPC sensitization. Treatment described: therapeutic diphenylcyclopropenone sensitization with weekly scalp DPC. At least ten counts were recorded for this clonotype.

The chain joins TRBV5-4 to TRBJ2-2; 12 bases align to TRBD1. The source material was whole blood, sampled in connection with sensitization to the hapten diphenylcyclopropenone (DPC). This receptor was taken from a woman aged 25 to 45 with alopecia areata. Some clones in this sample may be carry-over from other donors' samples. CDR3 in DNA: TGTGCCAGCAGCCCACCGGGACAGGGGGCCTCCGGGGAGCTGTTTTTT. Amino acids: CASSPPGQGASGELFF.